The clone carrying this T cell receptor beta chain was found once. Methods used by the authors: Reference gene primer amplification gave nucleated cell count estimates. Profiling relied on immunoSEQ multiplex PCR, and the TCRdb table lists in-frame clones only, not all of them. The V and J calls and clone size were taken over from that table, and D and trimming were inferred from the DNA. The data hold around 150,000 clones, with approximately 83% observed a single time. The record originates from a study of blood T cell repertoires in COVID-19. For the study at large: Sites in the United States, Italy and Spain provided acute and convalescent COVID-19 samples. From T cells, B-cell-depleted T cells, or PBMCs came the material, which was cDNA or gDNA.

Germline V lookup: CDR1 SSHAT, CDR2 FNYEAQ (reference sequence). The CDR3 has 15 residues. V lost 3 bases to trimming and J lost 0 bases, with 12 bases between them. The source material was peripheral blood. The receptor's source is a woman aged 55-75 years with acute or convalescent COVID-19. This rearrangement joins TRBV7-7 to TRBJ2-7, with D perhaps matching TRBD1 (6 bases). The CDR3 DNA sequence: TGTGCCAGCAGCTTTTCCCAGGGGCCCTCCTACGAGCAGTACTTC. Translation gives CASSFSQGPSYEQYF.